This entry lists 21 T cell receptor beta chains sequenced from one sample in a study of cytomegalovirus exposure and HLA in healthy donors. Both 60 Vbeta primers and 13 Jbeta primers went into the PCR. The protocol was immunoSEQ multiplex PCR, while the TCRdb copy is restricted to in-frame clones and leaves out a portion. The sample has around 170,000 clones; more than 65% are singletons. Sequenced input: PBMCs. Every receptor here comes from a man aged 45-60 years in good health and CMV-seronegative.

The genes are TRBV4-3 and TRBJ1-4; 12 bases are a match to TRBD1. Germline CDR1 is LGHNA and CDR2 is YSLEER. The trim removed 0 bases at V and 7 bases at J, leaving 3 bases unmatched. CDR3 length equals 16 residues. In nucleotides, the CDR3 is TGCGCCAGCAGCCAAGATGGGACAGGGGGCGTTGAAAAACTGTTTTTT. This translates into CASSQDGTGGVEKLFF.

The chain combines TRBV27 with TRBJ1-1; 7 bases match TRBD1. The CDR3 contains 14 residues. CDR1 MNHEY and CDR2 SMNVEV come from the germline V gene (reference sequence). Trimming took 5 bases from V and 6 from J; bases not matched to a gene: 9. CDR3 nucleotides: TGTGCCAGCAGTCCCTTCCGGGACAGCCCTGAAGCTTTCTTT. Translating it yields CASSPFRDSPEAFF.

This chain links TRBV19 with TRBJ2-1; no clear D gene. V was trimmed by 3 bases and J by 4 bases, leaving 10 bases between them. Germline lookup yields CDR1 LNHDA and CDR2 SQIVND (reference sequence). This CDR3 spans 14 amino acids. The CDR3 loop reads CASSIGSAYNEQFF. CDR3 sequence (DNA): TGTGCCAGTAGTATCGGGTCCGCTTACAATGAGCAGTTCTTC. Using reference TRBV19 and TRBJ2-1 for the parts outside the CDR3, the full variable domain is DGGITQSPKYLFRKEGQNVTLSCEQNLNHDAMYWYRQDPGQGLRLIYYSQIVNDFQKGDIAEGYSVSREKKESFPLTVTSAQKNPTAFYLCASSIGSAYNEQFFGPGTRLTVL.

The rearrangement uses TRBV4-1 and TRBJ1-6; possible D gene TRBD1, 5 bases. Germline CDR1 is MGHRA and CDR2 is YSYEKL. V lost 4 bases, J lost 9 bases, and 10 bases lay in between. The CDR3 consists of 13 residues. The CDR3 loop is CASSRRVSSPLHF. The CDR3 bases are TGCGCCAGCAGCCGCAGGGTCAGTTCACCCCTCCACTTT.

The chain recombines TRBV30 with TRBJ1-3, with D possibly matching TRBD1 (5 bases). Germline CDR1 GTSNPN, CDR2 SVGIG (reference sequence). The CDR3 runs to 14 residues. V lost 3 bases and J 3 bases, leaving 12 bases between the germline ends. CDR3 DNA sequence: TGTGCCTGGAGGTCAGGGTCGTTTGGAAACACCATATATTTT. It translates to CAWRSGSFGNTIYF.

The chain links TRBV7-9 to TRBJ2-5; 7 positions match TRBD2. Germline values: CDR1 SEHNR, CDR2 FQNEAQ (reference sequence). The CDR3 is 13 residues long. Trimming at V came to 3 bases and at J to 11 bases, leaving 9 bases not matched to a gene. The CDR3 reads CASSFDATGGQYF. The CDR3 DNA is TGTGCCAGCAGCTTCGACGCGACCGGGGGGCAGTACTTC.

The J gene is TRBJ1-2, the V gene TRBV7-9; a possible D gene is TRBD1 (6 bases). Trimming took 1 base from V and 6 from J, leaving 9 bases between them. The CDR3 length is 13 residues. The germline CDR1 and CDR2 sequences are SEHNR and FQNEAQ (reference sequence). The CDR3 region is CASSLGGQNGYTF. The CDR3, as DNA: TGTGCCAGCAGCTTAGGGGGGCAGAATGGCTACACCTTC.

This clone was counted between two and nine times. The chain couples TRBV4-1 to TRBJ2-7; 9 bases match TRBD1. The germline V gene encodes CDR1 MGHRA and CDR2 YSYEKL. Trimming removed 2 bases from V and 4 bases from J; junction bases left unmatched: 6. CDR3 length equals 15 residues. The CDR3 sequence: CASSQTGTGPYEQYF. The CDR3 DNA reads as TGCGCCAGCAGCCAAACCGGGACAGGGCCTTACGAGCAGTACTTC.

The rearrangement uses TRBV5-6 and TRBJ1-6; D is unclear. V was clipped by 3 bases and J by 0 bases, with 10 bases between them. This CDR3 region has 16 residues. CDR1 and CDR2 from the germline V gene are SGHDT and YYEEEE. This CDR3 is CASSSTVSSYNSPLHF. CDR3 DNA sequence: TGTGCCAGCAGCTCAACAGTTAGCTCCTATAATTCACCCCTCCACTTT.

This chain joins TRBV11-2 and TRBJ1-4; 7 nucleotides match TRBD1. The germline V gene encodes CDR1 SGHAT and CDR2 FQNNGV. The CDR3 extends over 13 amino acids. The V gene end was trimmed by 1 base and the J gene end by 8 bases; junction bases not matched to a gene: 1. The chain's CDR3 is CASSLVQGEKLFF. The CDR3 region has the DNA TGTGCCAGCAGCTTAGTACAGGGGGAAAAACTGTTTTTT. Drawing the rest from reference TRBV11-2 and TRBJ1-4, the complete variable domain is EAGVAQSPRYKIIEKRQSVAFWCNPISGHATLYWYQQILGQGPKLLIQFQNNGVVDDSQLPKDRFSAERLKGVDSTLKIQPAKLEDSAVYLCASSLVQGEKLFFGSGTQLSVL.

V gene TRBV19 combines with J gene TRBJ2-1; the D gene is possibly TRBD2 (6 bases). This CDR3 has 15 amino acids. Trimming stripped 5 bases from V and 1 base from J, with 12 bases between. Germline V gene sequence: CDR1 LNHDA, CDR2 SQIVND (reference sequence). The CDR3 protein is CASSDPGTSYNEQFF. DNA of the CDR3: TGTGCCAGTAGTGACCCCGGGACTTCCTACAATGAGCAGTTCTTC.

This clone has just a few counts. The chain has TRBV5-6 and TRBJ1-6, with D perhaps TRBD1 (6 bases). The length of the CDR3 is 15 residues. Germline values: CDR1 SGHDT, CDR2 YYEEEE. V dropped 5 bases and J dropped 9 bases, with 18 bases sitting between them. The chain's CDR3 is CASRVQGIYASPLHF. The CDR3 nucleotides read TGTGCCAGCAGGGTTCAGGGGATCTACGCTTCACCCCTCCACTTT.

The sample holds one count of this clone. This chain joins TRBV15 and TRBJ1-5, with TRBD1 as a possible D gene (5 bases). This CDR3 region has 17 residues. Trimming took 5 bases from V and 0 from J, leaving 17 bases between them. Germline-derived CDR1 and CDR2 are LNHNV and YYDKDF (reference sequence). CDR3 amino acids: CATSGAGERVSNQPQHF. The CDR3 DNA sequence: TGTGCCACCAGCGGGGCGGGGGAGAGAGTTAGCAATCAGCCCCAGCATTTT.

This chain links TRBV2 with TRBJ2-7; no firm D call. The CDR3 is made up of 13 amino acids. CDR1 is SNHLY, CDR2 FYNNEI, per germline. V was cut by 5 bases and J by 2 bases, with 10 bases left in between. CDR3 in DNA: TGTGCCAGCAGTCCAATAAGAGCCTACGAGCAGTACTTC. Its protein is CASSPIRAYEQYF.

The chain couples TRBV2 to TRBJ1-5, with no clear D. V was pared by 0 bases and J by 4 bases, with 10 bases between. The germline gives CDR1 SNHLY, CDR2 FYNNEI. The CDR3 consists of 15 residues. The CDR3 spells CASSEAMGGNQPQHF. In DNA, the CDR3 is TGTGCCAGCAGTGAAGCTATGGGAGGGAATCAGCCCCAGCATTTT.

This chain uses TRBV7-2 with TRBJ2-7; no reliable D call. The CDR3 length is 13 residues. With 5 bases removed from V and 4 bases from J, the gap between germline ends came to 12 bases. Germline CDR1 reads SGHTA; CDR2 reads FQGNSA. This CDR3 reads CASSLESAYEQYF. CDR3 coding DNA: TGTGCCAGCAGCCTAGAAAGCGCGTACGAGCAGTACTTC.

This sequence joins TRBV4-1 and TRBJ2-4; D may be TRBD2 (7 bases). V was shortened by 6 bases and J by 7 bases, with 22 bases between the two germline ends. Germline assignment: CDR1 MGHRA and CDR2 YSYEKL. The CDR3 extends over 16 amino acids. The CDR3, as DNA: TGCGCCAGCAGTTCTACGAGGGGGGAGGGTACGAACATTCAGTACTTC. Amino acid sequence: CASSSTRGEGTNIQYF.

In regard to this clone: The junction shows a germline mismatch at one end, possibly a read error. This chain connects TRBV7-9 to TRBJ2-2; D might be TRBD1 (6 bases). CDR1 SEHNR and CDR2 FQNEAQ come from the germline V gene (reference sequence). The CDR3 loop spans 12 amino acids. The CDR3 region is CSRGTGTGELFF. Here the CDR3 DNA reads TGTTCCAGGGGCACAGGGACCGGGGAGCTGTTTTTT.

This chain uses TRBV27 with TRBJ1-4; D may be TRBD1 (5 bases). Germline CDR1 reads MNHEY; CDR2 reads SMNVEV (reference sequence). The CDR3 extends over 14 amino acids. Trimming shortened V by 8 bases and J by 4 bases, and 14 bases separated the two germline ends. CDR3 bases: TGTGCCAGCGGAAGGGGTCTACTTAATGAAAAACTGTTTTTT. Protein sequence: CASGRGLLNEKLFF.

This clone has only a few counts. The chain carries TRBV6-5 and TRBJ2-5; 10 nucleotides match TRBD1. The DNA end is a closer match to TRBJ2-7, so the J assignment may be wrong. This CDR3 is built from 14 residues. Germline V CDR1 and CDR2: MNHEY, SVGAGI. DNA of the CDR3: TGTGCCAGCAGTAGAGGACAGGGGGTCTACGAGCAGTACTTC. It codes for CASSRGQGVYEQYF.

In regard to this clone: The junction differs from germline at one of its ends, possibly a read error. V and J are TRBV7-9 and TRBJ1-6; D not certain. The CDR3 runs to 14 residues. Germline V gene lookup returns CDR1 SEHNR and CDR2 FQNEAQ (reference sequence). The CDR3 nucleotides are TGTTCCAGCAGCTTGGGAGGGAAAAACGGGCCCCTCCACTTT. Translating gives CSSSLGGKNGPLHF.